Below, 2 T cell receptor beta chains from the same sample are listed, as sequenced in a study of blood T cells in healthy people across ages. With a J-beta primer mix and a sample-barcoded 5' primer, a second PCR ran roughly 7 to 11 cycles. MiXCR was run by TCRdb on the 5' RACE reads, yielding one entry per CDR3 protein. The sample contains some 900,000 distinct CDR3 sequences, more than 25% of which appear only once. Sequences were obtained from blood. These receptors all stem from a woman older than 75 in good health.

This clonotype was detected only a few times. The chain combines TRBV20-1 with TRBJ1-6; TRBD1 might be the D (6 bases). This CDR3 has 14 residues. Trimming shortened V by 0 bases and J by 10 bases, and 13 bases separated the two germline ends. In germline, CDR1 is DFQATT, CDR2 SNEGSKA (reference sequence). The CDR3 region is CSARDSRGGSPLHF. The CDR3 DNA follows: TGCAGTGCTAGAGATAGCAGGGGTGGCTCACCCCTCCACTTT.

The chain uses TRBV6-5 and TRBJ1-2; D remains ambiguous. CDR3 length: 16 residues. V lost 2 bases and J lost 2, with 15 bases in between. Germline-derived CDR1 and CDR2 are MNHEY and SVGAGI. CDR3 nucleotides: TGTGCCAGCAGTTACAGCGCTGCAATTTTCAACTATGGCTACACCTTC. It yields the protein CASSYSAAIFNYGYTF.